This T cell receptor (beta chain) was recovered during a study of OX40 agonist ivuxolimab in advanced cancers. Profiled with immunoSEQ multiplex PCR; TCRdb holds only in-frame clones, not every one. The data hold 99,000 or so clones, with approximately 93% observed a single time. Germline-derived CDR1 and CDR2 are PRHDT and FYEKMQ (reference sequence). Trimming left V 0 bases short and J 0 bases short, with 2 bases between. The CDR3 runs to 14 residues. The chain links TRBV13 to TRBJ2-2; D call uncertain. The source is an adult with an advanced solid tumor such as melanoma, head and neck, liver or kidney cancer. The source was CD4+ or CD8+ T cells sorted from blood, collected in a trial of the OX40 agonist ivuxolimab. The CDR3 DNA reads TGTGCCAGCAGCTTAGGTTCGAACACCGGGGAGCTGTTTTTT. It encodes CASSLGSNTGELFF.